Below are 20 T cell receptor beta chains sequenced from a single sample in a study of metastatic and nonmetastatic thyroid tumors (dated by TCRdb to the early 2020s). The library was prepared using PCR. TCRdb names Illumina HiSeq 4000 as the instrument used. TCRdb reanalyzed the raw reads on its own, using fastp at Q25 for trimming and MiXCR for clone calling, and kept in-frame beta chains. A total of more than 90,000 clones appear in this sample, more than 9.5% of them only once. Jointly, the top ten make up about 11% of the sample. No treatment had been received by any patient before thyroid surgery. The sequencing sample was made of blood. The source of these receptors is a female donor with papillary thyroid cancer or a benign thyroid nodule (not recorded which). Some clones in this sample may be carry-over from other donors' samples.

This clone was counted at least ten times. This sequence joins TRBV5-1 and TRBJ2-1; TRBD2 matches 12 bases. With V trimmed by 4 bases and J by 5 bases, 10 bases remained unmatched. Germline CDR1 SGHRS, CDR2 YFSETQ. CDR3 length: 17 residues. CDR3 nucleotides: TGCGCCAGCAGCCCGTGGGCTAGCGGGAGGGTACACAATGAGCAGTTCTTC. Amino acid sequence: CASSPWASGRVHNEQFF.

The sample holds a few counts of this clone. The junction differs from germline at one of its ends, possibly a read error. The sample carries other DNA sequences with the same CDR3. The J gene is TRBJ2-7, the V gene TRBV29-1, with 7 bases lining up with TRBD1. Germline CDR1 is SQVTM and CDR2 is ANQGSEA. The CDR3 has 12 amino acids. CDR3 protein: CSVGQVPYEQYF. Written as DNA, the CDR3 is TGTAGCGTTGGACAGGTTCCCTACGAGCAGTACTTC.

This clone was counted only a few times. The gene calls are TRBV28 and TRBJ1-4, with a tentative D call TRBD1 (5 bases). V was trimmed by 6 bases and J by 12 bases, leaving 11 bases between them. The CDR3 covers 11 residues. Germline V CDR1 and CDR2: MDHEN, SYDVKM. The CDR3 coding sequence is TGTGCCAGCAGATCAGGGACGGAACTGTTTTTT. It translates to CASRSGTELFF.

This clone was counted many times. CDR3 amino acids: CASSQDRGSNEQFF. DNA of the CDR3: TGCGCCAGCAGCCAAGACAGGGGAAGCAATGAGCAGTTCTTC. J is TRBJ2-1 and V is TRBV4-3, with a weak D call TRBD1 (6 bases). CDR3 size: 14 residues. Germline V gives CDR1 LGHNA, CDR2 YSLEER. V was clipped by 0 bases and J by 6 bases, with 9 bases between them.

This clone was seen at least ten times. The rearrangement links TRBV30 to TRBJ2-7; TRBD2 matches 10 bases. There are 17 residues in the CDR3. Per germline, CDR1 GTSNPN and CDR2 SVGIG (reference sequence). V lost 3 bases, J lost 1 base, and 12 bases stayed unmatched. The CDR3 here is CAWRHIHQREGSYEQYF. The CDR3, as DNA: TGTGCCTGGAGACACATCCATCAGCGGGAGGGTTCCTACGAGCAGTACTTC.

This clone appeared once. A much larger clone differs by one base, so this may be a read error. This chain's CDR3 is CSARFGLMTQETQYF. The CDR3 region has the DNA TGCAGTGCTAGGTTTGGATTAATGACCCAAGAGACCCAGTACTTC. The chain has TRBV20-1 and TRBJ2-5, with D unresolved. Germline V gene data show CDR1 as DFQATT and CDR2 as SNEGSKA (reference sequence). Trimming took off 3 bases at V and 1 base at J, with 15 bases between the two ends. CDR3 length: 15 residues.

The sample holds a few counts of this clone. Being one base from a much bigger clone, this may be a read error. At the DNA level, this CDR3 is encoded by other sequences in the same sample as well. In DNA, the CDR3 is TGCAGCGTTGGTCGTCCCTCGGGCACTGAAGCTTTCTTT. It translates to CSVGRPSGTEAFF. The J gene is TRBJ1-1, the V gene TRBV29-1, with D unresolved. The ends were cut back, 4 bases at V and 4 bases at J, with 13 bases in the middle. Germline assignment: CDR1 SQVTM and CDR2 ANQGSEA. The CDR3 extends over 13 amino acids.

This clone occurred many times. The CDR3 here is CASSLRLVSYNEQFF. As DNA, the CDR3 is TGTGCCAGCAGCTTGAGACTGGTGTCCTACAATGAGCAGTTCTTC. The chain employs TRBV5-8 and TRBJ2-1; D ambiguous. Trimming removed 1 base from V and 1 base from J, with 9 bases in between. The CDR3 is 15 amino acids. CDR1 is SGHTS, CDR2 YDEGEE, per germline.

This clone was detected ten times or more. This chain links TRBV11-2 with TRBJ2-3, with 8 nucleotides matching TRBD2. Germline CDR1 is SGHAT and CDR2 is FQNNGV. V shed 2 bases, J shed 8 bases, and the junction held 12 bases outside the gene matches. The CDR3 is 16 amino acids. In nucleotides, the CDR3 is TGTGCCAGCAGCTTAAGGTCGGCAGCGGGAGACGGTACGCAGTATTTT. Protein sequence: CASSLRSAAGDGTQYF.

In its sample, this clone was seen many times. The chain links TRBV7-3 to TRBJ2-1; either TRBD1 or TRBD2 may fit D (5 bases each). This CDR3 contains 13 residues. Trimming removed 4 bases from V and 4 bases from J, with 8 bases in between. The V gene's germline CDR1 is SGHTA and CDR2 FQGTGA. The CDR3 loop reads CASSWGPYNEQFF. The CDR3 DNA follows: TGTGCCAGCAGCTGGGGACCGTACAATGAGCAGTTCTTC.

This clone showed up many times. The chain links TRBV7-2 to TRBJ2-5, with 10 bases identical to TRBD2. CDR1 is SGHTA, CDR2 FQGNSA, per germline. Trimming at V came to 5 bases and at J to 0 bases, leaving 6 bases not matched to a gene. This CDR3 is built from 16 residues. CDR3 sequence (DNA): TGTGCCAGCAGCATCTCGACTAGCGGGTACCAAGAGACCCAGTACTTC. Protein product: CASSISTSGYQETQYF.

This clone was seen ten or more times. The chain is built from TRBV20-1 and TRBJ2-1; 11 bases are shared with TRBD2. Germline CDR1 is DFQATT and CDR2 is SNEGSKA (reference sequence). V shed 2 bases, J shed 8 bases, and the junction held 8 bases outside the gene matches. This CDR3 contains 15 residues. The CDR3 protein is CSARSSSGRFYEQFF. As DNA, the CDR3 is TGCAGTGCTAGATCATCTAGCGGGAGGTTCTATGAGCAGTTCTTC.

This clone was detected many times. V and J are TRBV7-2 and TRBJ1-1; D is perhaps TRBD1 (5 bases). Germline-derived CDR1 and CDR2 are SGHTA and FQGNSA. The CDR3 has 15 amino acids. Trimming cost V 0 bases and J 3 bases, with 11 bases left between them. The CDR3 reads CASSLATTAYTEAFF. DNA of the CDR3: TGTGCCAGCAGCTTAGCCACGACAGCCTACACTGAAGCTTTCTTT.

This clone was counted at least ten times. Germline is not matched at one junction end, which may reflect a read error. V is TRBV6-2 or TRBV6-3 and J is TRBJ1-5, with 8 bases that match TRBD1. The CDR3 has 15 residues. Germline V lookup: CDR1 MNHEY, CDR2 SVGEGT. Here the CDR3 reads CASSYAGGGNQLQHF. CDR3 DNA sequence: TGTGCCAGCAGTTACGCAGGGGGCGGCAATCAGCTCCAGCATTTT.

This clone was observed a few times. This chain joins TRBV5-4 and TRBJ2-7; TRBD2 matches at 8 bases. Germline V CDR1 and CDR2: SGHNT, YYREEE (reference sequence). The CDR3 is made up of 15 amino acids. Unmatched junction bases numbered 5, after V lost 2 bases and J lost 1 base. Written as DNA, the CDR3 is TGTGCCAGCAGCTTTTCGCCTAGCGGGTCCTACGAGCAGTACTTC. Encoded protein: CASSFSPSGSYEQYF.

This clone was observed many times. The chain uses TRBV6-2 or TRBV6-3 and TRBJ2-5; possible D gene TRBD2, 5 bases. Germline-derived CDR1 and CDR2 are MNHEY and SVGEGT. CDR3 length: 15 residues. The germline V and J ends were trimmed by 7 bases and 2 bases, with 17 bases remaining between them. CDR3 coding DNA: TGTGCCAGCACCTCCGGTTGGGGAGCTCAAGAGACCCAGTACTTC. Protein: CASTSGWGAQETQYF.

This clone came up many times. The rearrangement links TRBV7-3 to TRBJ2-3; unclear D gene. The CDR3 has 12 amino acids. V was clipped by 5 bases and J by 1 base, with 4 bases between them. The V gene's germline CDR1 is SGHTA and CDR2 FQGTGA. This chain's CDR3 is CASSPGTDTQYF. The DNA for the CDR3 is TGTGCCAGCAGCCCAGGCACAGATACGCAGTATTTT.

This clone showed up many times. CDR3 region: CAWSVGAWSNEKLFF. In DNA form, the CDR3 reads TGTGCCTGGAGTGTAGGGGCTTGGTCTAATGAAAAACTGTTTTTT. The gene calls are TRBV30 and TRBJ1-4; possible D gene TRBD1, 5 bases. Germline V gives CDR1 GTSNPN, CDR2 SVGIG (reference sequence). V was pared by 0 bases and J by 3 bases, with 11 bases between. There are 15 residues in the CDR3.

This clone was recorded at least ten times. Within the sample, other DNA sequences also encode this same CDR3. J is TRBJ2-1 and V is TRBV29-1, with D perhaps matching TRBD1 or TRBD2 (5 bases each). The germline V gene has CDR1 SQVTM and CDR2 ANQGSEA. CDR3 length: 13 residues. The V end was cut by 6 bases, the J end by 8 bases, with 17 bases between. The CDR3 nucleotides are TGCAGCGTGGGGCCTTCGGTGGAGGATGAGCAGTTCTTC. Amino acids: CSVGPSVEDEQFF.

V is TRBV6-2 or TRBV6-3 and J is TRBJ2-7, with 9 bases fitting TRBD1. Trimming removed 4 bases from V and 6 bases from J; junction bases left unmatched: 4. This CDR3 has 13 residues. The V gene's germline CDR1 is MNHEY and CDR2 SVGEGT. This chain's CDR3 is CASSFGTGSEQYF. The CDR3 bases are TGTGCCAGCAGTTTTGGGACAGGGTCCGAGCAGTACTTC.